The TCR beta chain under discussion was sequenced for a study of cytomegalovirus exposure and HLA in healthy donors. 60 Vbeta and 13 Jbeta primers were used in PCR. Profiling relied on immunoSEQ multiplex PCR, and the TCRdb table lists in-frame clones only, not all of them. The sample carries 120,000 or so clones, around 80% recorded once. Of note for this clone: Its matching antigen is unknown.

Germline values: CDR1 SNHLY, CDR2 FYNNEI. V lost 7 bases, J lost 1 base, and 10 bases stayed unmatched. The CDR3 consists of 16 residues. Study conclusions and caveats: The classifier, whose performance was assessed in both the original and validation cohorts, reportedly diagnosed cytomegalovirus status with high specificity and sensitivity.

J is TRBJ2-5 and V is TRBV2, with 9 nucleotides matching TRBD2. The source of this sequence is a woman aged 50 to 60 in good health and CMV-seropositive. The sequenced material came from PBMCs. The CDR3 nucleotides are TGTGCCAGCACAGAGGGCGCGGGGGGGCGCCAAGAGACCCAGTACTTC. This gives the protein CASTEGAGGRQETQYF.